Each of the 32 T cell receptor beta chains below was sequenced from the same sample in a study of shared clonotypes between healthy human individuals. Selected positively for CCR7 and CD45RO-negative, naive CD8 cells excluded terminally differentiated effector memory CD45RA+ cells. Generated by immunoSEQ multiplex PCR, the TCRdb table keeps only in-frame clones and is missing some. The sample records about 2.2 million clones, 90% to 95% being singletons. Sequenced input: naive CD8+ T cells from PBMCs. The source of these receptors is a young man in good health. Some clones in this sample may be carry-over from other donors' samples.

The CDR3 region is CASSPGPGGPNTEAFF. The CDR3 region has the DNA TGTGCCAGCAGCCCGGGCCCCGGAGGCCCAAACACTGAAGCTTTCTTT. This chain uses TRBV7-9 with TRBJ1-1; D gene unclear. CDR3 length: 16 amino acids. Germline lookup yields CDR1 SEHNR and CDR2 FQNEAQ (reference sequence). The V and J ends lost 5 bases and 2 bases respectively, with 18 bases between them.

The V gene is TRBV6-5, the J gene TRBJ2-3, with 9 bases lining up with TRBD2. Trimming took 2 bases from V and 4 from J; bases not matched to a gene: 7. This CDR3 has 16 amino acids. Germline V lookup: CDR1 MNHEY, CDR2 SVGAGI. CDR3 protein: CASSYGSGSGADTQYF. CDR3 bases: TGTGCCAGCAGTTACGGTAGCGGGAGTGGTGCAGATACGCAGTATTTT.

The chain is built from TRBV9 and TRBJ2-1, with D possibly called TRBD1 or TRBD2 (5 bases each). V lost 3 bases to trimming and J lost 8 bases, with 24 bases between them. CDR1 and CDR2 (germline): SGDLS, YYNGEE. There are 17 residues in the CDR3. The CDR3 DNA sequence: TGTGCCAGCAGCGCCCAACCGGGACGGGAAGTGGTCCATGAGCAGTTCTTC. It specifies CASSAQPGREVVHEQFF.

The V call is TRBV5-1, the J call TRBJ2-3; the D is unclear. V was pared by 3 bases and J by 0 bases, with 11 bases between. This CDR3 contains 15 residues. The germline V gene has CDR1 SGHRS and CDR2 YFSETQ. As DNA, the CDR3 is TGCGCCAGCAGCTCGGAACGGCCAAGCACAGATACGCAGTATTTT. As protein: CASSSERPSTDTQYF. The full variable domain, its missing parts supplied by reference TRBV5-1 and TRBJ2-3, is KAGVTQTPRYLIKTRGQQVTLSCSPISGHRSVSWYQQTPGQGLQFLFEYFSETQRNKGNFPGRFSGRQFSNSRSEMNVSTLELGDSALYLCASSSERPSTDTQYFGPGTRLTVL.

The V call is TRBV7-7, the J call TRBJ2-1; TRBD2 might be the D (5 bases). In germline, CDR1 is SSHAT, CDR2 FNYEAQ (reference sequence). The CDR3 consists of 16 residues. Trimming shortened V by 5 bases and J by 0 bases, and 14 bases separated the two germline ends. In DNA, the CDR3 is TGTGCCAGCAGCCGATCTGTAGCGTTCTCCTACAATGAGCAGTTCTTC. Protein sequence: CASSRSVAFSYNEQFF.

This chain uses TRBV4-1 with TRBJ1-4, with D maybe TRBD1 (5 bases). V shed 0 bases and J shed 5 bases, with 10 bases lying between them. The CDR3 is 15 residues long. Germline loops: CDR1 MGHRA, CDR2 YSYEKL. CDR3 in amino acids: CASSQETGRNEKLFF. CDR3 nucleotide sequence: TGCGCCAGCAGCCAAGAAACAGGAAGAAATGAAAAACTGTTTTTT.

The chain employs TRBV15 and TRBJ2-1, with D uncertain. CDR1 is LNHNV, CDR2 YYDKDF, per germline (reference sequence). Trimming removed 4 bases at V and 5 bases at J, with 9 bases between. The CDR3 runs 13 residues. DNA for the CDR3: TGTGCCACCAGCACCCCGATGCACAATGAGCAGTTCTTC. This gives the protein CATSTPMHNEQFF. Variable domain in full (rest from reference TRBV15 and TRBJ2-1): DAMVIQNPRYQVTQFGKPVTLSCSQTLNHNVMYWYQQKSSQAPKLLFHYYDKDFNNEADTPDNFQSRRPNTSFCFLDIRSPGLGDTAMYLCATSTPMHNEQFFGPGTRLTVL.

In its sample, this clone was seen a few times. The rearrangement links TRBV27 to TRBJ1-1; no firm D call. Trimming stripped 2 bases from V and 1 base from J, with 8 bases between. CDR3 length: 14 amino acids. Germline loops: CDR1 MNHEY, CDR2 SMNVEV (reference sequence). CDR3 region: CASSLSKGNTEAFF. The CDR3, as DNA: TGTGCCAGCAGTTTAAGTAAGGGGAACACTGAAGCTTTCTTT.

This clone was picked up one time. The rearrangement uses TRBV27 and TRBJ2-3, with 11 bases aligning to TRBD2. Germline CDR1 reads MNHEY; CDR2 reads SMNVEV (reference sequence). The CDR3 loop spans 16 amino acids. Losses at the gene ends were 2 bases for V and 6 bases for J; bases not matched to a gene: 7. The CDR3 loop is CASSLNLAGGPDTQYF. The CDR3 nucleotides are TGTGCCAGCAGTTTAAATTTAGCGGGAGGGCCCGATACGCAGTATTTT.

This clone has a single count. The gene calls are TRBV7-8 and TRBJ2-6; D is ambiguous. The CDR3 has 15 amino acids. Between the trimmed V and J ends, which lost 5 bases and 0 bases, there was a span of 8 bases. Germline V gene sequence: CDR1 SGHVS, CDR2 FQNEAQ. CDR3 DNA: TGTGCCAGCAGCCACCCCTCCTCTGGGGCCAACGTCCTGACTTTC. The encoded protein is CASSHPSSGANVLTF. Combining the CDR3 with reference TRBV7-8 and TRBJ2-6 gives the whole variable domain GAGVSQSPRYKVAKRGQDVALRCDPISGHVSLFWYQQALGQGPEFLTYFQNEAQLDKSGLPSDRFFAERPEGSVSTLKIQRTQQEDSAVYLCASSHPSSGANVLTFGAGSRLTVL.

The chain employs TRBV18 and TRBJ1-1; TRBD1 matches 9 bases. V shed 3 bases and J 2 bases; nucleotides not matched to a gene: 4. Germline assignment: CDR1 KGHSH and CDR2 LQKENI. The CDR3 extends over 15 amino acids. The CDR3 protein is CASSPGTGTNTEAFF. CDR3 DNA sequence: TGTGCCAGCTCACCGGGGACAGGGACTAACACTGAAGCTTTCTTT.

The chain joins TRBV5-8 to TRBJ1-5; no firm D call. The germline V gene encodes CDR1 SGHTS and CDR2 YDEGEE. The CDR3 is made up of 13 amino acids. V shed 0 bases and J shed 2 bases, with 3 bases lying between them. CDR3 protein: CASSLDRNQPQHF. In DNA, the CDR3 is TGTGCCAGCAGCTTGGACCGCAATCAGCCCCAGCATTTT.

The chain links TRBV29-1 to TRBJ1-1; a possible D gene is TRBD1 (5 bases). Germline CDR1 reads SQVTM; CDR2 reads ANQGSEA. This CDR3 contains 14 residues. V lost 0 bases, J lost 1 base, and 9 bases lay in between. CDR3 bases: TGCAGCGTTGAAGATAGGACACCGAACACTGAAGCTTTCTTT. It encodes CSVEDRTPNTEAFF.

V is TRBV4-1 and J is TRBJ2-1; 11 nucleotides match TRBD2. The V segment lost 4 bases and the J segment 9 bases; nucleotides outside the gene matches: 8. The CDR3 contains 15 residues. Germline assignment: CDR1 MGHRA and CDR2 YSYEKL. The CDR3 DNA reads as TGCGCCAGCAGCCCCTTTAGCGGGAGGGCCAGTGAGCAGTTCTTC. It translates to CASSPFSGRASEQFF.

CDR3 in DNA: TGTGCCAGCAGCCCCTCGGGCAGACCGAACACTGAAGCTTTCTTT. Encoded protein: CASSPSGRPNTEAFF. V and J are TRBV7-3 and TRBJ1-1; D gene uncertain. Germline V gene data show CDR1 as SGHTA and CDR2 as FQGTGA. Trimming took 5 bases from V and 1 from J, leaving 14 bases between them. The CDR3 has 15 residues.

This chain connects TRBV13 to TRBJ2-1; the match to TRBD2 covers 7 bases. The junction had 4 bases not matched to a gene; V was cut back by 4 bases and J by 4 bases. Germline V gene data show CDR1 as PRHDT and CDR2 as FYEKMQ (reference sequence). This CDR3 is 14 amino acids long. The CDR3 region is CASSSPGGYNEQFF. As DNA, the CDR3 is TGTGCCAGCAGCTCTCCGGGGGGTTACAATGAGCAGTTCTTC.

A single count supports this clone. The CDR3 region has the DNA TGTGCCTGGGGGAGCGGGACGGGGTCCTACGAGCAGTACTTC. Its translation is CAWGSGTGSYEQYF. The gene calls are TRBV30 and TRBJ2-7; TRBD2 matches at 7 bases. Germline-derived CDR1 and CDR2 are GTSNPN and SVGIG (reference sequence). The ends lost 5 bases at V and 1 base at J; junction bases unmatched: 8. The CDR3 covers 14 residues.

Concerning this clone itself: The sample contains more than one DNA sequence encoding this CDR3. The V call is TRBV27, the J call TRBJ2-2; D is perhaps TRBD2 (5 bases). The germline V gene encodes CDR1 MNHEY and CDR2 SMNVEV (reference sequence). V was cut by 3 bases and J by 1 base, with 9 bases left in between. The CDR3 totals 15 residues. This CDR3 is CASSFGVGNTGELFF. The DNA of the CDR3 is TGTGCCAGCAGTTTCGGGGTGGGGAACACCGGGGAGCTGTTTTTT.

The chain joins TRBV20-1 to TRBJ2-7, with D unclear. V was cut by 4 bases and J by 5 bases, with 9 bases left in between. This CDR3 is 11 amino acids long. Germline V lookup: CDR1 DFQATT, CDR2 SNEGSKA (reference sequence). This CDR3 is CSATGDDEQYF. CDR3 coding DNA: TGCAGTGCTACGGGTGACGACGAGCAGTACTTC.

The genes are TRBV6-1 and TRBJ1-5; 8 bases agree with TRBD1. Germline V CDR1 and CDR2: MNHNS, SASEGT. After removal of 2 bases from V and 4 bases from J, the junction contained 4 bases not matched to a gene. There are 15 residues in the CDR3. In DNA, the CDR3 is TGTGCCAGCAGTGAACCCCGGACAGGGAATCAGCCCCAGCATTTT. Protein sequence: CASSEPRTGNQPQHF.

About this clone itself: The sample holds other DNA sequences that translate to the same CDR3. The chain links TRBV7-9 to TRBJ2-3; D ambiguous. The CDR3 runs 12 residues. From germline, CDR1 is SEHNR and CDR2 FQNEAQ (reference sequence). The V and J ends lost 4 bases and 2 bases respectively, with 4 bases between them. In DNA form, the CDR3 reads TGTGCCAGCAGCTCTTACACAGATACGCAGTATTTT. Its protein is CASSSYTDTQYF.

The chain recombines TRBV27 with TRBJ1-5, with 11 bases aligning to TRBD1. CDR3 length: 15 residues. With 3 bases clipped from V and 5 bases from J, the junction kept 3 bases outside the gene matches. Per germline, CDR1 MNHEY and CDR2 SMNVEV (reference sequence). CDR3 bases: TGTGCCAGCAGTTTCGGACAGGGGGCATATCAGCCCCAGCATTTT. Translation: CASSFGQGAYQPQHF.

V is TRBV27 and J is TRBJ2-7, with TRBD1 as a possible D gene (7 bases). Germline V lookup: CDR1 MNHEY, CDR2 SMNVEV (reference sequence). V gave up 6 bases and J gave up 3 bases, with 18 bases separating them. The CDR3 runs 15 residues. CDR3 nucleotide sequence: TGTGCCAGCAGCCCCCCAACAGGGGAGGTCTACGAGCAGTACTTC. Translated, it gives CASSPPTGEVYEQYF.

This sequence joins TRBV30 and TRBJ2-7; 16 nucleotides line up with TRBD2. V lost 3 bases to trimming and J lost 2 bases; unmatched junction nucleotides: 13. This CDR3 has 19 residues. The germline CDR1 and CDR2 sequences are GTSNPN and SVGIG (reference sequence). In DNA, the CDR3 is TGTGCCTGGAGCTCTTATATAACGGGACTAGCGGGAGGGCCCTACGAGCAGTACTTC. Translation gives CAWSSYITGLAGGPYEQYF. The entire variable domain, with the rest obtained from reference TRBV30 and TRBJ2-7, is as follows: SQTIHQWPATLVQPVGSPLSLECTVEGTSNPNLYWYRQAAGRGLQLLFYSVGIGQISSEVPQNLSASRPQDRQFILSSKKLLLSDSGFYLCAWSSYITGLAGGPYEQYFGPGTRLTVT.

The V and J genes are TRBV9 and TRBJ2-7, with TRBD2 identical over 9 bases. Per germline, CDR1 SGDLS and CDR2 YYNGEE. V dropped 0 bases and J dropped 6; count of bases not matched to a gene: 7. The CDR3 runs to 15 residues. The CDR3 nucleotides read TGTGCCAGCAGCGTAGGTGCTAGCGGGACCGTCGAGCAGTACTTC. It is translated as CASSVGASGTVEQYF.

The genes are TRBV30 and TRBJ2-3; D unresolved. Germline loops: CDR1 GTSNPN, CDR2 SVGIG (reference sequence). The germline V and J ends were trimmed by 8 bases and 1 base, with 13 bases remaining between them. This CDR3 has 13 amino acids. In DNA, the CDR3 is TGTGCCACCTTGGTTGGTGGCACAGATACGCAGTATTTT. Amino acids: CATLVGGTDTQYF.

This chain connects TRBV13 to TRBJ1-2; D perhaps matches TRBD1 (6 bases). The CDR3 spans 15 residues. The ends were cut back, 0 bases at V and 8 bases at J, with 16 bases in the middle. In germline, CDR1 is PRHDT, CDR2 FYEKMQ (reference sequence). The CDR3 bases are TGTGCCAGCAGCTTAGGAGGGGGGCCCTTTCAGGGCTACACCTTC. This translates into CASSLGGGPFQGYTF.

V gene TRBV4-1 combines with J gene TRBJ1-2; D unclear. The CDR3 is 18 residues long. Germline CDR1 MGHRA, CDR2 YSYEKL. Trimming removed 0 bases at V and 3 bases at J, with 20 bases between. CDR3 DNA sequence: TGCGCCAGCAGCCAAGAAGTCATCAGATCGGCGGGGTACTATGGCTACACCTTC. It codes for CASSQEVIRSAGYYGYTF.

The V gene is TRBV28, the J gene TRBJ1-5, with D unclear. This CDR3 contains 15 residues. Trimming cost V 7 bases and J 1 base, with 14 bases left between them. Germline V gene lookup returns CDR1 MDHEN and CDR2 SYDVKM. CDR3 nucleotide sequence: TGTGCCAGCACCACTATTGGTAGGAGCAATCAGCCCCAGCATTTT. As protein: CASTTIGRSNQPQHF.

V is TRBV19 and J is TRBJ1-2, with 8 nucleotides matching TRBD1. V shed 10 bases and J 0 bases; nucleotides not matched to a gene: 4. CDR1 is LNHDA, CDR2 SQIVND, per germline (reference sequence). The CDR3 consists of 13 residues. The CDR3 loop reads CATSGQANYGYTF. The CDR3 DNA follows: TGTGCCACTTCGGGACAGGCTAACTATGGCTACACCTTC.

The chain employs TRBV28 and TRBJ2-7; TRBD2 aligns across 7 bases. Trimming took 4 bases from V and 8 from J; bases not matched to a gene: 14. This CDR3 comprises 15 residues. Germline CDR1 reads MDHEN; CDR2 reads SYDVKM. The CDR3 here is CASSSIRLAAPKQYF. DNA for the CDR3: TGTGCCAGCAGTTCAATCAGACTAGCAGCCCCCAAGCAGTACTTC. Using reference TRBV28 and TRBJ2-7 for the parts outside the CDR3, the full variable domain is DVKVTQSSRYLVKRTGEKVFLECVQDMDHENMFWYRQDPGLGLRLIYFSYDVKMKEKGDIPEGYSVSREKKERFSLILESASTNQTSMYLCASSSIRLAAPKQYFGPGTRLTVT.

V gene TRBV9 combines with J gene TRBJ1-2; 9 bases map to TRBD1. Unmatched junction bases numbered 8, after V lost 3 bases and J lost 8 bases. This CDR3 is built from 14 residues. Germline CDR1 reads SGDLS; CDR2 reads YYNGEE. As DNA, the CDR3 is TGTGCCAGCAGCGGCGGAGGGACAGGGTACGGCTACACCTTC. Translated, it gives CASSGGGTGYGYTF.